Presented here are 17 T cell receptor beta chains from one specimen sequenced in a study of T cells in Graves' hyperthyroidism and ophthalmopathy. TCR beta CDR3 sequences were amplified from RNA transcripts. HTBI primers were the set used in a first-round RT-PCR of the TCR CDR3. TCRdb independently ran MiXCR on the multiplex PCR reads; one entry per CDR3 protein. The sample holds more than 500,000 distinct CDR3 sequences, around 16% seen once. Sequences were obtained from blood. These receptors all come from a woman in her 30s with Graves' ophthalmopathy.

This clonotype was observed a few times. CDR3 sequence reads: CASRQGMSSPLHF. The CDR3 coding sequence is TGTGCCAGCAGACAGGGAATGAGTTCACCCCTCCACTTT. This chain connects TRBV14 to TRBJ1-6; maybe TRBD1 (6 bases). V gave up 6 bases and J gave up 9 bases, with 12 bases separating them. The length of the CDR3 is 13 residues. In germline, CDR1 is SGHDN, CDR2 FVKESK. Full variable domain (outside the CDR3, taken from reference TRBV14 and TRBJ1-6): EAGVTQFPSHSVIEKGQTVTLRCDPISGHDNLYWYRRVMGKEIKFLLHFVKESKQDESGMPNNRFLAERTGGTYSTLKVQPAELEDSGVYFCASRQGMSSPLHFGNGTRLTVT.

This clonotype was observed a handful of times. Here the CDR3 DNA reads TGTGCCAGCAGTCTACAGATTAGCTCCTACGAGCAGTACTTC. It encodes CASSLQISSYEQYF. The chain recombines TRBV6-2 or TRBV6-3 with TRBJ2-7; D is uncertain. This CDR3 comprises 14 residues. V was trimmed by 5 bases and J by 0 bases, leaving 11 bases between them. Germline CDR1 reads MNHEY; CDR2 reads SVGEGT.

In this sample, this clonotype turned up many times. The V call is TRBV6-2 or TRBV6-3, the J call TRBJ1-1; a possible D gene is TRBD1 (6 bases). This CDR3 has 14 residues. V lost 1 base and J lost 1, with 7 bases in between. CDR1 and CDR2 from the germline V gene are MNHEY and SVGEGT. The chain's CDR3 is CASSYWGQNTEAFF. CDR3 nucleotides: TGTGCCAGCAGTTACTGGGGACAGAACACTGAAGCTTTCTTT.

This clonotype showed up many times. The rearrangement uses TRBV20-1 and TRBJ2-7; 8 bases are shared with TRBD2. CDR3 length: 15 amino acids. The V gene end was trimmed by 3 bases and the J gene end by 1 base; junction bases not matched to a gene: 8. CDR1 DFQATT and CDR2 SNEGSKA come from the germline V gene (reference sequence). The CDR3 region is CSARGGTRGSYEQYF. CDR3 coding DNA: TGCAGTGCTAGGGGCGGGACTAGGGGTTCCTACGAGCAGTACTTC.

This chain links TRBV19 with TRBJ1-3; D remains unclear. The germline V and J ends were trimmed by 5 bases and 0 bases, with 11 bases remaining between them. The CDR3 totals 15 residues. The V gene's germline CDR1 is LNHDA and CDR2 SQIVND (reference sequence). The CDR3 loop is CASSFADRSGNTIYF. The CDR3 DNA follows: TGTGCCAGTAGTTTCGCAGATCGCTCTGGAAACACCATATATTTT.

This clonotype was counted many times. The V and J genes are TRBV7-2 and TRBJ2-3; TRBD2 aligns across 10 bases. Germline values: CDR1 SGHTA, CDR2 FQGNSA. This CDR3 spans 16 amino acids. The junction had 4 bases not matched to a gene; V was cut back by 4 bases and J by 0 bases. The CDR3 sequence: CASSSAGGVSTDTQYF. CDR3 DNA sequence: TGTGCCAGCAGCTCAGCGGGAGGGGTTAGCACAGATACGCAGTATTTT.

This clonotype was picked up many times. This chain joins TRBV28 and TRBJ2-7, with D possibly being TRBD2 (5 bases). This CDR3 spans 14 amino acids. V lost 3 bases, J lost 2 bases, and 11 bases lay in between. Per germline, CDR1 MDHEN and CDR2 SYDVKM. CDR3 DNA sequence: TGTGCCAGCAGTTTTGGACGGGGTGCCTACGAGCAGTACTTC. Its protein is CASSFGRGAYEQYF.

J is TRBJ2-7 and V is TRBV19; D ambiguous. V was trimmed by 7 bases and J by 5 bases, leaving 15 bases between them. From germline, CDR1 is LNHDA and CDR2 SQIVND (reference sequence). The CDR3 runs to 13 residues. This CDR3 reads CASKDLVRHEQYF. CDR3 coding DNA: TGTGCCAGTAAGGATTTGGTACGCCACGAGCAGTACTTC.

This chain joins TRBV5-6 and TRBJ2-1; TRBD2 matches at 10 bases. Trimming took 2 bases from V and 9 from J; bases not matched to a gene: 5. Germline CDR1 and CDR2: SGHDT and YYEEEE. CDR3 length equals 14 residues. The CDR3 is CASSLELAGFEQFF. CDR3 nucleotides: TGTGCCAGCAGCTTAGAACTAGCGGGATTTGAGCAGTTCTTC.

This clonotype was observed many times. This rearrangement joins TRBV6-2 or TRBV6-3 to TRBJ1-5; the D gene is possibly TRBD1 (6 bases). Per germline, CDR1 MNHEY and CDR2 SVGEGT. V lost 0 bases, J lost 0 bases, and 15 bases lay in between. The CDR3 has 18 residues. This CDR3 reads CASSYSSWTAYSNQPQHF. The CDR3 region has the DNA TGTGCCAGCAGTTACTCGAGTTGGACAGCCTATAGCAATCAGCCCCAGCATTTT.

This clonotype was detected many times. This sequence joins TRBV28 and TRBJ1-2, with a weak D call TRBD1 (5 bases). Trimming cost V 6 bases and J 1 base, with 9 bases left between them. Germline loops: CDR1 MDHEN, CDR2 SYDVKM. The CDR3 totals 13 residues. CDR3 bases: TGTGCCAGCAGGGGGGTGTTTAACTATGGCTACACCTTC. Translating it yields CASRGVFNYGYTF.

This rearrangement joins TRBV12-3 or TRBV12-4 to TRBJ2-2; D unresolved. Trimming removed 6 bases from V and 6 bases from J, with 8 bases in between. The CDR3 has 12 residues. In DNA, the CDR3 is TGTGCCAGCAGAGGGTCTTCCGGGGAGCTGTTTTTT. Amino acids: CASRGSSGELFF.

The V gene is TRBV20-1, the J gene TRBJ1-1, with D hard to call. Trimming stripped 5 bases from V and 3 bases from J, with 13 bases between. This CDR3 region has 13 residues. Germline CDR1 reads DFQATT; CDR2 reads SNEGSKA (reference sequence). The chain's CDR3 is CSAQPGLDTEAFF. In DNA, the CDR3 is TGCAGTGCTCAGCCAGGTCTCGACACTGAAGCTTTCTTT.

This clonotype was recorded at least ten times. The chain employs TRBV5-1 and TRBJ1-1, with D unclear. The V end was cut by 0 bases, the J end by 3 bases, with 9 bases between. The CDR3 is made up of 14 amino acids. CDR1 is SGHRS and CDR2 is YFSETQ in the germline V gene. CDR3 amino acids: CASSLGNGDTEAFF. CDR3 DNA: TGCGCCAGCAGCTTGGGTAACGGGGACACTGAAGCTTTCTTT.

Many counts were recorded for this clonotype. The chain joins TRBV18 to TRBJ2-5, with 10 bases fitting TRBD2. After removal of 4 bases from V and 5 bases from J, the junction contained 10 bases not matched to a gene. The CDR3 contains 16 residues. Germline-derived CDR1 and CDR2 are KGHSH and LQKENI. CDR3 loop: CASSQRTLAGVETQYF. The CDR3 nucleotides read TGTGCCAGCTCACAGCGTACTCTAGCGGGAGTTGAGACCCAGTACTTC.

J is TRBJ2-5 and V is TRBV30; D is unclear. Germline V CDR1 and CDR2: GTSNPN, SVGIG (reference sequence). This CDR3 has 12 residues. V shed 3 bases and J shed 8 bases, with 13 bases lying between them. As DNA, the CDR3 is TGTGCCTGGAGCGGAGAAAAGGGTACCCAGTACTTC. It yields the protein CAWSGEKGTQYF.

The V call is TRBV19, the J call TRBJ1-3; D not resolved. The length of the CDR3 is 14 residues. CDR1 and CDR2 from the germline V gene are LNHDA and SQIVND (reference sequence). V lost 4 bases and J lost 4, with 11 bases in between. CDR3 protein: CASSTATGGNTIYF. The CDR3 region has the DNA TGTGCCAGTAGTACTGCGACGGGGGGAAACACCATATATTTT.